This TCR beta chain was profiled in a study of regulatory T cells in long-lasting Graves disease. Findings and caveats of the study: Gene preferences differed: TRBV28, TRBJ1-2, TRBJ2-5 in persistent cases. Because few samples were included, accuracy may have been lower. Patients with persistent Graves' had lower TCR diversity than newly diagnosed patients.

On this clonotype itself: Its antigen is still unknown.

The sample's time point: persistent/refractory GD, antithyroid drugs over 5 years with positive TRAb. Extracted PBMC RNA gave rise to the TCR library. Peripheral blood, at nine milliliters, went into EDTA tubes. Germline V gene lookup returns CDR1 DFQATT and CDR2 SNEGSKA (reference sequence). The CDR3 length is 15 residues. Unmatched junction bases numbered 14, after V lost 6 bases and J lost 4 bases. Arm-PCR of CDR3 regions and iRepertoire HTBI primers were the basis on which TCR beta libraries were built. From the multiplex PCR reads, TCRdb called clonotypes with MiXCR, one entry per CDR3 protein. The sample has 350,000 to 450,000 distinct CDR3 sequences; 20% to 25% are singletons.

The J gene is TRBJ2-5, the V gene TRBV20-1; 7 bases match TRBD2. The starting material was peripheral blood mononuclear cells (PBMCs), obtained when the disease was refractory, from a patient treated with antithyroid drugs. This sequence was found in a female donor with Graves disease. As DNA, the CDR3 is TGCAGTGCCCAGAGACTAGCCGACGGCGCAGAGACCCAGTACTTC. It encodes CSAQRLADGAETQYF.